This is a list of T cell receptor beta chains from one sample in a study of OX40 agonist ivuxolimab in advanced cancers. Libraries were prepared by immunoSEQ multiplex PCR; TCRdb keeps only in-frame clonotypes and omits some of them. Of over 50,000 clones listed, roughly 82% are singletons. This specimen was CD4+ or CD8+ T cells sorted from blood, taken in a trial of the OX40 agonist ivuxolimab. The source is an adult with an advanced solid tumor such as melanoma, head and neck, liver or kidney cancer. CDR3s include the opening cysteine and the closing phenylalanine or tryptophan. The order of the fields is J gene, V gene, D gene, clone size, CDR3 DNA, CDR3 protein. A D gene is named only where the DNA matches it firmly. Size is omitted from some rows. Given values are once, few, many or a class for expanded clones.

>TRBJ2-4|TRBV6-5|TRBD1|NA
TGTGCCAGCAGCCGCGACAGGGATGGTAAAAACATTCAGTACTTC
CASSRDRDGKNIQYF
>TRBJ2-7|TRBV11-2|NA|NA
TGTGCCAGCAGCTTAGGCACCATTTACGAGCAGTACTTC
CASSLGTIYEQYF
>TRBJ1-2|TRBV7-3|TRBD1|NA
TGTGCCAGCAGCTTGAGCGGTAGGGACAGGGGGCGGAACGGCTACACCTTC
CASSLSGRDRGRNGYTF
>TRBJ1-2|TRBV7-2|NA|few
TGTGCCAGCAGGGAATTGAGGGGTTATGGCTACACCTTC
CASRELRGYGYTF
>TRBJ2-3|TRBV9|TRBD2|NA
TGTGCCAGCAGTGCCACTCTCGGCGGGGGAGTTCTCACAGATACGCAGTATTTT
CASSATLGGGVLTDTQYF
>TRBJ2-6|TRBV18|NA|NA
TGTGCCAGCTCACCCTCTCTTTCTGGGGCCAACGTCCTGACTTTC
CASSPSLSGANVLTF
>TRBJ1-1|TRBV5-1|NA|NA
TGCGCCAGCAGCGGTGGGGGGCCCCCCGACACTGAAGCTTTCTTT
CASSGGGPPDTEAFF
>TRBJ2-1|TRBV21-1|NA|NA
TGTGCCAGCAGCAAAGGGGCCTTTAGGACAGGGGTGGGGAATGAGCAGTTCTTC
CASSKGAFRTGVGNEQFF
>TRBJ1-2|TRBV18|TRBD1|NA
TGTGCCAGCTCACCGAGGACAGGCGCTGATGGCTACACCTTC
CASSPRTGADGYTF
>TRBJ1-2|TRBV11-2|NA|NA
TGTGCCAGCAGCCACCTGGAAGTGCTCTATGGCTACACCTTC
CASSHLEVLYGYTF
>TRBJ2-2|TRBV5-8|TRBD1|NA
TGTGCCAGCAGACGGACAGGGACCGGGGAGCTGTTTTTT
CASRRTGTGELFF